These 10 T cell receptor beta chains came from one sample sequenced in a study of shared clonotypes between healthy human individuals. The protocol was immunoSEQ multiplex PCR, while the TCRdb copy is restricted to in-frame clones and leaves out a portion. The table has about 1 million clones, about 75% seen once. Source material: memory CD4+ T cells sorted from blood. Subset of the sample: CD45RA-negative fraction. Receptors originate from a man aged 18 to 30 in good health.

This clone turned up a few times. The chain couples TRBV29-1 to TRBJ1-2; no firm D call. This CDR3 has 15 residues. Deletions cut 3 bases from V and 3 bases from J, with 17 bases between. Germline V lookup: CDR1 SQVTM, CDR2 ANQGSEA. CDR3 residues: CSVDYPQSFHYGYTF. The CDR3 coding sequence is TGCAGCGTTGATTACCCACAGTCATTCCACTATGGCTACACCTTC.

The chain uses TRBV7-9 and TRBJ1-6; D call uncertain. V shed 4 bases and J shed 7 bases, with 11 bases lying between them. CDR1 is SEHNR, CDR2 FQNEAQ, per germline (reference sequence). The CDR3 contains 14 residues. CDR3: CASSSATGNSPLHF. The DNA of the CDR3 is TGTGCCAGCAGCTCCGCGACGGGGAATTCACCCCTCCACTTT.

The CDR3 region has the DNA TGTGCCAGCAGCTGGGACAGGGGGCGCCTGTACTTC. As protein: CASSWDRGRLYF. The V gene is TRBV5-4, the J gene TRBJ2-7; 12 nucleotides line up with TRBD1. Germline V gene sequence: CDR1 SGHNT, CDR2 YYREEE (reference sequence). V was clipped by 3 bases and J by 12 bases; unmatched bases: 4. This CDR3 has 12 residues.

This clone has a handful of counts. The CDR3 DNA sequence: TGTGCCAGCAAGGACAGGGGGGGAAACACCATATATTTT. Residues: CASKDRGGNTIYF. The chain is built from TRBV6-6 and TRBJ1-3, with TRBD1 matching 10 bases. The CDR3 sequence is 13 residues long. Germline CDR1 reads MNHNY; CDR2 reads SVGAGI (reference sequence). The V segment lost 7 bases and the J segment 4 bases; nucleotides outside the gene matches: 1.

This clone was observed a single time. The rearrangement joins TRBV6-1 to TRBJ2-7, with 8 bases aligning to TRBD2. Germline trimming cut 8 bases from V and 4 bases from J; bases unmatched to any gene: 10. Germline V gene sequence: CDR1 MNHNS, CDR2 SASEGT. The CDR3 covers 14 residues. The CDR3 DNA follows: TGTGCCAGCTGTAGCGGGACACGGTTTTACGAGCAGTACTTC. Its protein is CASCSGTRFYEQYF.

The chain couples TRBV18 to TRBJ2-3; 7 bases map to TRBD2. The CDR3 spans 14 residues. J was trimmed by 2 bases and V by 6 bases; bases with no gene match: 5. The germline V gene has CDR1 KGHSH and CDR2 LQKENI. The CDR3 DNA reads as TGTGCCAGCTCGCCAAGACTAGCCACAGATACGCAGTATTTT. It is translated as CASSPRLATDTQYF. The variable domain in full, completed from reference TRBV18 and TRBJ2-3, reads NAGVMQNPRHLVRRRGQEARLRCSPMKGHSHVYWYRQLPEEGLKFMVYLQKENIIDESGMPKERFSAEFPKEGPSILRIQQVVRGDSAAYFCASSPRLATDTQYFGPGTRLTVL.

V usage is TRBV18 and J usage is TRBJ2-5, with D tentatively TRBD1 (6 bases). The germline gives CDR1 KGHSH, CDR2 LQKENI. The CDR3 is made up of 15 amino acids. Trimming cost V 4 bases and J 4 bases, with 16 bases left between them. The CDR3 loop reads CASSQNRVPGETQYF. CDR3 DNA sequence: TGTGCCAGCTCACAGAACAGGGTTCCGGGAGAGACCCAGTACTTC.

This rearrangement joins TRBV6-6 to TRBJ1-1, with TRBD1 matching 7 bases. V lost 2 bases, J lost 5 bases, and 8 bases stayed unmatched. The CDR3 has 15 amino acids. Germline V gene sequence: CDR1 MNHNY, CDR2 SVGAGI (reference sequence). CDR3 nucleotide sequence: TGTGCCAGCAGTTACCGGGAGGGGGCTGGGACTGAAGCTTTCTTT. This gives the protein CASSYREGAGTEAFF.

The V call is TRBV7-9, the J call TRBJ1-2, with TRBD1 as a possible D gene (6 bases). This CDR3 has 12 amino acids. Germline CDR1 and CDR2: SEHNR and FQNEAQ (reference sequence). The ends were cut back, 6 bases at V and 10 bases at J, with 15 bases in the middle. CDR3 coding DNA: TGTGCCAGCAGGCAAACTACAGGGTCCTACACCTTC. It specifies CASRQTTGSYTF.

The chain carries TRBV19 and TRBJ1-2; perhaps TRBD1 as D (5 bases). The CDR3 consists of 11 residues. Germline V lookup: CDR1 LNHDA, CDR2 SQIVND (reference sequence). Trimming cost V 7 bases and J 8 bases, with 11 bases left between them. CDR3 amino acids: CASNGDLGYTF. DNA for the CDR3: TGTGCCAGTAATGGGGACCTCGGCTACACCTTC. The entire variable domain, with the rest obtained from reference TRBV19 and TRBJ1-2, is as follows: DGGITQSPKYLFRKEGQNVTLSCEQNLNHDAMYWYRQDPGQGLRLIYYSQIVNDFQKGDIAEGYSVSREKKESFPLTVTSAQKNPTAFYLCASNGDLGYTFGSGTRLTVV.